The T cell receptor beta chain described here comes from a study of spatial heterogeneity in lung cancer. For the study at large: More beta-chain than alpha-chain sequences were consistently detected. Raw sequencing reads included, on average, more than ten appearances of each unique TCR and UMI combination.

The time point denotes: sample taken at primary tumor resection. No cells were sorted before sequencing. The whole RNA sequenced was extracted from tumor, nontumor lung or frozen PBMC. TCR cDNA molecules each carried a unique molecular identifier. One entry per CDR3 protein results from TCRdb running MiXCR on the 5' RACE reads. Of fewer than 2,000 distinct CDR3 sequences in the sample, about 8.2% are singletons; the top ten hold approximately 23%. In regard to this clonotype: Because it lacks the conserved phenylalanine or tryptophan at the end, this CDR3 is likely a read error. A library made for alpha chains picked up this beta chain off target, so its size means little.

V was pared by 0 bases and J by 5 bases, with 20 bases between. The germline CDR1 and CDR2 sequences are KGHSH and LQKENI. CDR3 size: 17 residues. This sequence originates from a male donor with early-stage non-small cell lung cancer. The sequencing used normal lung tissue next to the tumor, collected at surgery. This chain connects TRBV18 to TRBJ2-7, with D possibly matching TRBD2 (6 bases). In DNA form, the CDR3 reads TGTGCCAGCTCACCACCGGCTGGAGGGTCCCCGACCAACGAGCAGTACTAC. It yields the protein CASSPPAGGSPTNEQYY.